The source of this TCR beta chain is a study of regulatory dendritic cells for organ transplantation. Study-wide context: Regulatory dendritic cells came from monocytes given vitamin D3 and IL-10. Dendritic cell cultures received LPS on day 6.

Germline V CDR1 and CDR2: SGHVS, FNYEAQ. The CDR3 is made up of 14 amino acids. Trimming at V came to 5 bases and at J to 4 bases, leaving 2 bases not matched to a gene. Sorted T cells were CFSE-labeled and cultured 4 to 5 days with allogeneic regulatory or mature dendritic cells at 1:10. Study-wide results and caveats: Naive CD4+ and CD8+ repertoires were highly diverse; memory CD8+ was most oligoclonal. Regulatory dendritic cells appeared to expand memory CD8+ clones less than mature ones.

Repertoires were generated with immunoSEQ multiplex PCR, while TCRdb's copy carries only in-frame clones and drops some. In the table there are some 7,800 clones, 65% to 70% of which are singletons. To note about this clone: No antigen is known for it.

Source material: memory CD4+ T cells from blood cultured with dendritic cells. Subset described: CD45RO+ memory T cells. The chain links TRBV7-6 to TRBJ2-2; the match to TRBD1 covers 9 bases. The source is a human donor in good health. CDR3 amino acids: CASSKDRGTGELFF. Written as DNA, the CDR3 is TGTGCCAGCAGCAAGGACAGGGGCACCGGGGAGCTGTTTTTT.